The rows below give T cell receptor beta chains drawn from one sample of a study of beta chain features in type 1 diabetes. The repertoire was sequenced with immunoSEQ multiplex PCR; TCRdb's copy has only in-frame clones and lacks some. Of approximately 330,000 clones listed, approximately 11% are singletons. Source material: naive CD4+ T cells from blood. The receptors derive from a woman between 25 and 40 years old in good health. Each CDR3 is given with its conserved first and last residue. A D gene is named only where the DNA matches it firmly. A row's size may be missing; if present it is once, few, many or a size class.

>TRBV4-2|NA|TRBJ2-7|NA|15
TGTGCCAGCAGCCAAGATAATCCAGGCGGGGACGAGCAGTACTTC
CASSQDNPGGDEQYF
>TRBV18|NA|TRBJ2-1|few|13
TGTGCCAGCTCACGACTAGAGAGCAATGAGCAGTTCTTC
CASSRLESNEQFF
>TRBV4-1|TRBD2|TRBJ2-3|NA|20
TGCGCCAGCAGCCAGAGGTCCTCCCAAAAGAGCGGGAGGGCCTGGGATACGCAGTATTTT
CASSQRSSQKSGRAWDTQYF
>TRBV25-1|TRBD2|TRBJ2-1|NA|15
TGTGCCAGCAGTGCTACTAGCGGGGAGGACAATGAGCAGTTCTTC
CASSATSGEDNEQFF
>TRBV30|TRBD1|TRBJ2-5|few|14
TGTGCCTGGAGTACGGGACAGGGGAACGAGACCCAGTACTTC
CAWSTGQGNETQYF
>TRBV4-2|NA|TRBJ2-5|NA|13
TGTGCCAGCAGCCAAGATTCGGTGGAGACCCAGTACTTC
CASSQDSVETQYF
>TRBV2|NA|TRBJ2-1|NA|12
TGTGCCATTTCGAGGGATTACAATGAGCAGTTCTTC
CAISRDYNEQFF
>TRBV6-5|NA|TRBJ2-7|NA|14
TGTGCCAGCAGTTACAAGGACAGCTCCTACGAGCAGTACTTC
CASSYKDSSYEQYF
>TRBV6-5|TRBD1|TRBJ2-4|few|15
TGTGCCAGCAGAACCACGGGACAGGGTAAAAACATTCAGTACTTC
CASRTTGQGKNIQYF
>TRBV28|NA|TRBJ2-7|few|12
TGTGCCAGCAGTTTAAAGGGGTACGAGCAGTACTTC
CASSLKGYEQYF
>TRBV9|TRBD1|TRBJ1-5|NA|15
TGTGCCAGCAGCGTAGAGCCGACAGGGCGTCAGCCCCAGCATTTT
CASSVEPTGRQPQHF
>TRBV2|NA|TRBJ1-2|NA|15
TGTGCCAGCAGTGAATGGCCGGAGCATAACTATGGCTACACCTTC
CASSEWPEHNYGYTF
>TRBV4-2|TRBD1|TRBJ2-3|NA|15
TGTGCCAGCAGCCTCGGACAGGGCCGGTCAGATACGCAGTATTTT
CASSLGQGRSDTQYF
>TRBV11-2|TRBD1|TRBJ2-5|few|16
TGTGCCAGCAGCTTAGTCACAGGGGCTCGACAAGAGACCCAGTACTTC
CASSLVTGARQETQYF
>TRBV5-1|TRBD1|TRBJ2-7|few|14
TGCGCCAGCGCGGCGGGACAGGGGGTCTACGAGCAGTACTTC
CASAAGQGVYEQYF
>TRBV5-4|NA|TRBJ2-3|NA|16
TGTGCCAGCAGTCGACCGGCAGGGTTAAGAACAGATACGCAGTATTTT
CASSRPAGLRTDTQYF
>TRBV9|NA|TRBJ1-1|NA|15
TGTGCCAGCAGCGGCTCCGGGACGGGGGACACTGAAGCTTTCTTT
CASSGSGTGDTEAFF
>TRBV10-3|TRBD1|TRBJ2-7|few|14
TGTGCCATCAGTCCCGGGACAGGGGAAAGCGAGCAGTACTTC
CAISPGTGESEQYF
>TRBV9|TRBD2|TRBJ2-1|few|17
TGTGCCAGCAGCTCCCGTCAAGGTAGCGGGAGCTTTCGTGAGCAGTTCTTC
CASSSRQGSGSFREQFF
>TRBV5-1|NA|TRBJ1-4|NA|16
TGCGCCAGCAGCTTCGCATCCCAGGGTATAAAGGAAAAACTGTTTTTT
CASSFASQGIKEKLFF
>TRBV15|NA|TRBJ2-3|NA|16
TGTGCCACCAGCAGAGCGGATAGCGGACCCACAGATACGCAGTATTTT
CATSRADSGPTDTQYF
>TRBV28|TRBD1|TRBJ2-1|NA|13
TGTGCCAGCAGTTCACCGGGACAGGGAAAGCAGTTCTTC
CASSSPGQGKQFF
>TRBV15|TRBD2|TRBJ2-1|NA|19
TGTGCCACCAGCAGAGAGAGGGCACGGGCGGGAGGGCGTCGCAATGAGCAGTTCTTC
CATSRERARAGGRRNEQFF
>TRBV27|NA|TRBJ2-3|NA|13
TGTGCCAGCAGTGGGACTGTCACAGATACGCAGTATTTT
CASSGTVTDTQYF
>TRBV11-2|TRBD1|TRBJ2-1|NA|15
TGTGCCAGCAGCGAAATGACAGGGTATAGCTATGAGCAGTTCTTC
CASSEMTGYSYEQFF
>TRBV5-1|NA|TRBJ2-3|NA|12
TGCGCCAGCAGGGTTTGGAGGGATACGCAGTATTTT
CASRVWRDTQYF
>TRBV5-4|NA|TRBJ2-7|NA|14
TGTGCCAGCAGCTCCTTGAGGGCCATGGGGGAGCAGTACTTC
CASSSLRAMGEQYF
>TRBV18|NA|TRBJ2-1|NA|14
TGTGCCAGCTCACCTTGGACAGAGCACAATGAGCAGTTCTTC
CASSPWTEHNEQFF
>TRBV18|TRBD2|TRBJ2-5|NA|16
TGTGCCAGCTCACCAGAGCTAGCGGGAGATGGAGAGACCCAGTACTTC
CASSPELAGDGETQYF
>TRBV6-1|TRBD2|TRBJ2-7|few|11
TGTGCATGGGGGGGACCCTACGAGCAGTACTTC
CAWGGPYEQYF
>TRBV4-2|NA|TRBJ2-7|NA|14
TGTGCCAGCAGCCAAGATACCATACCCTACGAGCAGTACTTC
CASSQDTIPYEQYF
>TRBV5-1|TRBD1|TRBJ2-5|NA|15
TGCGCCAGCAGCTCGGGACAGTATCCTCAAGAGACCCAGTACTTC
CASSSGQYPQETQYF
>TRBV27|NA|TRBJ2-7|few|14
TGTGCCAGCTCAAAAGAGGTTGCCGCCTACGAGCAGTACTTC
CASSKEVAAYEQYF
>TRBV7-9|NA|TRBJ2-1|many|14
TGTGCCAGCAGCTTAATGGGAGCCTACAATGAGCAGTTCTTC
CASSLMGAYNEQFF
>TRBV18|NA|TRBJ2-5|NA|13
TGTGCCAGCTCACCATCAGAAGAAGAGACCCAGTACTTC
CASSPSEEETQYF
>TRBV25-1|NA|TRBJ2-1|few|14
TGTGCCAGTCAAACGGACACAAATTACAATGAGCAGTTCTTC
CASQTDTNYNEQFF
>TRBV5-4|TRBD1|TRBJ2-1|NA|14
TGTGCCAGCAGCGAAATCGACAGGGGTAATGAGCAGTTCTTC
CASSEIDRGNEQFF
>TRBV7-8|NA|TRBJ2-4|NA|15
TGTGCCAGCGCTACTAGCTTCAGAGCCAAAAACATTCAGTACTTC
CASATSFRAKNIQYF
>TRBV7-8|NA|TRBJ2-5|NA|14
TGTGCCAGCAGCTTCAGCGCAAACCAAGAGACCCAGTACTTC
CASSFSANQETQYF
>TRBV6-1|NA|TRBJ1-2|NA|14
TGTGCCAGCAGTGAACCCCGGACAGACTATGGCTACACCTTC
CASSEPRTDYGYTF
>TRBV11-1|TRBD2|TRBJ2-3|NA|16
TGTGCCAGCAGCGCACGGACTAGCGGTGTCACAGATACGCAGTATTTT
CASSARTSGVTDTQYF
>TRBV7-3|TRBD2|TRBJ2-2|NA|16
TGTGCCAGCAGCCAAGTTAGCGGGGGAAACACCGGGGAGCTGTTTTTT
CASSQVSGGNTGELFF
>TRBV9|NA|TRBJ2-7|NA|15
TGTGCCAGCAGCGTATTGCAGGGGCCTACCTACGAGCAGTACTTC
CASSVLQGPTYEQYF
>TRBV2|TRBD2|TRBJ2-1|few|15
TGTGCCAGCAGTGCAGGCGGGAGTTCCTACAATGAGCAGTTCTTC
CASSAGGSSYNEQFF